The TCR beta chain described here comes from a study of human T cells and chemical hapten exposure. In the study overall: Patch testing was performed with 0.01% DPC on the upper back, with reading at 6 days. General observations from the study: With DPC sensitization, TCRs exceeding 1 in 1000 frequency showed no change.

This clonotype was observed many times. Its specificity is not known. Trimming took 4 bases from V and 6 from J, leaving 17 bases between them. Per the germline V gene, CDR1 is MRHNA and CDR2 is SNTAGT. CDR3 length: 15 amino acids. Indicated time point: patch test 3, about 24 weeks after DPC sensitization. Treatment noted: therapeutic diphenylcyclopropenone sensitization with weekly scalp DPC. MiXCR, run by TCRdb on the RACE reads, gives a single entry per CDR3 protein. The repertoire has about 90,000 distinct CDR3 sequences, about a tenth of them found once; the top ten carry more than 0.85%. Specimen: whole blood, collected in connection with sensitization to the hapten diphenylcyclopropenone (DPC). The rearrangement uses TRBV6-4 and TRBJ2-3; D assignment may be TRBD1 or TRBD2 (6 bases each). The origin of this receptor is a woman in her 30s with alopecia areata. Some clones in this sample may be carry-over from other donors' samples. The CDR3 DNA reads as TGTGCCAGCAGTGCGAACAGGGCGGGGTTTGATACGCAGTATTTT. Encoded protein: CASSANRAGFDTQYF.